This T cell receptor (beta chain) derives from a study of blood T cell repertoires in COVID-19. Study in general: Both acute and convalescent COVID-19 samples were obtained from the United States, Italy and Spain.

Individuals aged about 18 to 100 years were recruited from roughly 23 US areas. Participants reported their clinical history, and cohort assignment relied on those reports. Per germline, CDR1 SGHAT and CDR2 FQNNGV. CDR3 size: 13 residues. V lost 4 bases and J 2 bases, leaving 8 bases between the germline ends. Per the authors' pipeline: Reference gene primer amplification gave estimated nucleated cell counts. This table comes from immunoSEQ multiplex PCR, and its TCRdb copy is limited to in-frame clones, with some not included. V and J calls plus clone size are reproduced from that table; the DNA served to infer D and trimming. The table lists approximately 450,000 clones, around 90% of them singletons.

Sequenced: PBMCs or T cells enriched from blood (not recorded which). The chain uses TRBV11-2 and TRBJ1-2, with D possibly being TRBD1 (6 bases). The sequence was obtained from a woman aged 18 to 35 with acute COVID-19. This CDR3 is CASSSDSNYGYTF. The CDR3 region has the DNA TGTGCCAGCAGCTCGGACAGCAACTATGGCTACACCTTC.